This T cell receptor beta chain was captured in a study of T cells in Graves' hyperthyroidism and ophthalmopathy. The CDR3 sequence is 12 residues long. The germline gives CDR1 PRHDT, CDR2 FYEKMQ (reference sequence). Trimming pared 8 bases from V and 1 base from J, leaving 7 bases between. The CDR3 regions of TCR beta were amplified from RNA transcripts. The TCR CDR3 first-round RT-PCR relied on the HTBI primer set. Each CDR3 protein is one row after TCRdb ran MiXCR on the multiplex PCR reads. The sample has around 350,000 distinct CDR3 sequences, 25% seen once. This clonotype was observed a few times.

The source material was blood. V is TRBV13 and J is TRBJ2-3; no firm D call. This TCR was recovered from a man aged 50 to 59 with Graves' hyperthyroidism. In DNA, the CDR3 is TGTGCCAGCGGTTGGGGCACAGATACGCAGTATTTT. Protein product: CASGWGTDTQYF.